The entry that follows covers one T cell receptor beta chain sequence. Its antigen is unidentified. The sample belongs to a study of T cells after yellow fever vaccination. Study-wide background: Fractions low in cell number were prepared with SMART-Seq v4 Ultra Low Input. Study outcomes and limitations: Subsequent booster samples again held most clones from primary vaccination (roughly 96% CD4, about 90% CD8). Although most clonotypes did not, a small share appeared in both CD4 and CD8 compartments.

V lost 0 bases, J lost 0 bases, and 6 bases lay in between. Per the germline V gene, CDR1 is SGHRS and CDR2 is YFSETQ. This CDR3 is 14 amino acids long. TCRdb redid the calling of the 5' RACE reads with MiXCR, one entry per CDR3 protein. Among a few hundred thousand distinct CDR3 sequences, 17% were seen once, and the ten largest hold 15% to 20%. The rearrangement uses TRBV5-1 and TRBJ2-5; D is perhaps TRBD1 (5 bases). Specimen: PBMCs, collected 4 to 6 days after the first yellow fever vaccination. This receptor was obtained from a man in his late teens or twenties who received the YFV17D yellow fever vaccine. CDR3 nucleotide sequence: TGCGCCAGCAGCTTGGCAGGGTACCAAGAGACCCAGTACTTC. This translates into CASSLAGYQETQYF.